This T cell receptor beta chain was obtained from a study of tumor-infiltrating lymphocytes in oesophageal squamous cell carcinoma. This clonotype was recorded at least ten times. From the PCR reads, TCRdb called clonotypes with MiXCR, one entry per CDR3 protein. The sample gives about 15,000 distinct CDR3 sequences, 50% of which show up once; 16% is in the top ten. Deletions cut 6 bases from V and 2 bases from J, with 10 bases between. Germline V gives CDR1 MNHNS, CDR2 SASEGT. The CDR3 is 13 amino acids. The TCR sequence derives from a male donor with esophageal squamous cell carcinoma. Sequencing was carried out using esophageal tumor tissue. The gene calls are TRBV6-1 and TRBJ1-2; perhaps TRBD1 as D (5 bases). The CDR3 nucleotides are TGTGCCAGCAGACACCGGGACAACTATGGCTACACCTTC. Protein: CASRHRDNYGYTF.